Each of the 4 T cell receptor beta chains below was sequenced from the same sample in a study of OX40 agonist ivuxolimab in advanced cancers. Libraries were prepared by immunoSEQ multiplex PCR; TCRdb keeps only in-frame clonotypes and omits some of them. The data hold about 41,000 clones, with around nine tenths observed a single time. This specimen consisted of CD4+ or CD8+ T cells sorted from blood, obtained in a trial of the OX40 agonist ivuxolimab. The receptors were sampled from an adult with an advanced solid tumor such as melanoma, head and neck, liver or kidney cancer.

The chain links TRBV5-1 to TRBJ2-5; TRBD2 might be the D (5 bases). Trimming cost V 4 bases and J 2 bases, with 12 bases left between them. The CDR3 contains 14 residues. Per the germline V gene, CDR1 is SGHRS and CDR2 is YFSETQ. CDR3 sequence (DNA): TGCGCCAGCAGCCTGTCGGGCGGGCAAGAGACCCAGTACTTC. The encoded protein is CASSLSGGQETQYF.

In this sample, this clone turned up once. This chain connects TRBV29-1 to TRBJ1-4; 8 bases fit TRBD1. This CDR3 is 17 amino acids long. Germline V lookup: CDR1 SQVTM, CDR2 ANQGSEA. The ends lost 7 bases at V and 5 bases at J; junction bases unmatched: 18. CDR3 nucleotide sequence: TGCAGCGCGAGAGGACAGGGTGGATCTAATCACAATGAAAAACTGTTTTTT. Translation: CSARGQGGSNHNEKLFF.

V is TRBV19 and J is TRBJ1-5, with no clear D. CDR3 length: 14 amino acids. Trimming shortened V by 2 bases and J by 1 base, and 6 bases separated the two germline ends. The V gene's germline CDR1 is LNHDA and CDR2 SQIVND (reference sequence). The CDR3 DNA follows: TGTGCCAGTAGTATATATAGCAGCAATCAGCCCCAGCATTTT. Translated: CASSIYSSNQPQHF.

The chain joins TRBV19 to TRBJ2-1, with a weak D call TRBD1 (5 bases). The germline gives CDR1 LNHDA, CDR2 SQIVND (reference sequence). Deletions cut 7 bases from V and 9 bases from J, with 22 bases between. The CDR3 spans 15 residues. For the CDR3, the DNA is TGTGCCAGTAAACCATCGACAGTAACGCTATCTGAGCAGTTCTTC. Its translation: CASKPSTVTLSEQFF.